This T cell receptor (beta chain) originates from a study of blood T cells in healthy people across ages. This CDR3 has 16 residues. Looked up from germline, CDR1 is LGHNA and CDR2 is YSLEER. The V gene end was trimmed by 1 base and the J gene end by 2 bases; junction bases not matched to a gene: 3. This clonotype has a handful of counts. A second PCR of about 7 to 12 cycles used a sample-barcoded 5' primer and a J-beta primer mix. TCRdb reanalysed the 5' RACE reads using MiXCR and keeps one entry per CDR3 protein. The sample holds about 1.5 million distinct CDR3 sequences; under 55% are singletons and the top ten take roughly 3.7%.

This chain joins TRBV4-3 and TRBJ1-4, with 8 bases aligning to TRBD1. The sequencing sample was made of blood. This clonotype originated in a woman aged 18-29 years in good health. This CDR3 is CASSQGDRPTNEKLFF. The CDR3 DNA sequence: TGCGCCAGCAGCCAAGGGGACAGGCCGACTAATGAAAAACTGTTTTTT.